This T cell receptor (beta chain) was sequenced for a study of vaccination effects on CD4 cells after COVID-19. Study-level background: At 16 days and at one week before vaccination, samples were given by two convalescent patients. General study results and limits: Convalescent post-vaccine spike-reactive clones were mostly newly vaccine-induced.

Comments on this clone: What it binds is not known.

Clones were sequenced by immunoSEQ multiplex PCR, and TCRdb holds only the in-frame ones, with some missing. The sample holds nearly 45,000 clones, more than 60% seen once. This CDR3 is 13 amino acids long. CDR1 SNHLY and CDR2 FYNNEI come from the germline V gene. V was trimmed by 6 bases and J by 2 bases, leaving 8 bases between them. Expansion with viral peptide pools was applied to antigen-specific CD4+ T cells by the ViraFEST assay prior to sequencing. Around day 10 of culture, CD4+ T cells were separated out. The person acquired a PCR-confirmed SARS-CoV-2 infection between March and December 2020. Researchers reported culturing over 1.5 million PBMC in each well, adding approximately 9.4 IU/ml IL-2 and roughly 10 ug/ml peptides. In the cultures, half the medium was exchanged for IL-2 medium on days 3 and 7.

The chain recombines TRBV2 with TRBJ1-5; no clear D. The TCR comes from a human donor who had a prior SARS-CoV-2 infection. The specimen was CD4+ T cells from PBMCs cultured with a peptide pool, collected before COVID-19 vaccination. Written as DNA, the CDR3 is TGTGCCAGCAGGGTGGATGGCAATCAGCCCCAGCATTTT. This encodes CASRVDGNQPQHF. Full variable domain (rest looked up from reference TRBV2 and TRBJ1-5): EPEVTQTPSHQVTQMGQEVILRCVPISNHLYFYWYRQILGQKVEFLVSFYNNEISEKSEIFDDQFSVERPDGSNFTLKIRSTKLEDSAMYFCASRVDGNQPQHFGDGTRLSIL.